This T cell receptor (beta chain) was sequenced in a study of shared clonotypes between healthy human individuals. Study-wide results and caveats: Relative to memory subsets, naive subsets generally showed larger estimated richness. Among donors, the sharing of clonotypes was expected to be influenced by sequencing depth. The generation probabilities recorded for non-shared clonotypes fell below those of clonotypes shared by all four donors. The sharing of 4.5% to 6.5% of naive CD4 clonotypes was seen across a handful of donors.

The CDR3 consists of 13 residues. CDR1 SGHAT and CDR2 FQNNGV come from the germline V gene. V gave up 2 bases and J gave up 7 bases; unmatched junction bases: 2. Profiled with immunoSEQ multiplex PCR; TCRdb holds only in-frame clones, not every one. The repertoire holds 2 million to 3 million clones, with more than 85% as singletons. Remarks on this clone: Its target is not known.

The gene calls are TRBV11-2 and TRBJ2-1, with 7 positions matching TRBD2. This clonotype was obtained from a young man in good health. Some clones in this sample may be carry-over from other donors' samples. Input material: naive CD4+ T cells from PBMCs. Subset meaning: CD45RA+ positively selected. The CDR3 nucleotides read TGTGCCAGCAGCTTAAGCGGGAATAATGAGCAGTTCTTC. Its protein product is CASSLSGNNEQFF.